This TCR beta chain is from a study of a mutant IDH1 vaccine in newly diagnosed glioma. Notes on the study in general: Among patients, around 93% showed immune responses induced by the vaccine.

Germline V gives CDR1 SGDLS, CDR2 YYNGEE. The CDR3 has 16 residues. Comment on this clone: Its antigen remains unknown.

Data came from immunoSEQ multiplex PCR; TCRdb stores just in-frame clones and leaves some out. Of tens of thousands of clones listed, about 86% are singletons. As to time point: week 35, safety follow-up. Vaccine doses each comprised 300 ug of mutant IDH1 20-mer peptide, with topical imiquimod. The donors' diagnosis was new WHO grade 3 or 4 astrocytoma that was IDH1-mutant and ATRX-lost. This chain connects TRBV9 to TRBJ2-5, with 11 bases matching TRBD1. The J call could be wrong; TRBJ2-7 is a better fit for the DNA end. The source material was PBMCs, sampled from a glioma patient whose treatment included an IDH1 peptide vaccine. The TCR sequence derives from a man in his forties or fifties with glioma. Here the CDR3 reads CASSVEVGQGAYEQYF. CDR3 nucleotides: TGTGCCAGCAGCGTAGAGGTTGGACAGGGGGCGTACGAGCAGTACTTC.